The source of this T cell receptor beta chain is a study of cytomegalovirus exposure and HLA in healthy donors. Germline values: CDR1 KGHSH, CDR2 LQKENI. The ends were cut back, 2 bases at V and 3 bases at J, with 9 bases in the middle. The CDR3 length is 14 residues. This clone occurred once. Donors in the study were healthy people who gave bone marrow. The PCR used 60 Vbeta and 13 Jbeta primers. Assay used: immunoSEQ multiplex PCR; TCRdb lists only in-frame clones, some missing. The sample lists roughly 180,000 clones; approximately 85% were seen once. The sequenced sample consisted of PBMCs. The V call is TRBV18, the J call TRBJ2-3; D possibly corresponds to TRBD1 (6 bases). The origin of this receptor is a man between 18 and 29 years old in good health and CMV-seropositive. Here the CDR3 reads CASSPFTGTDTQYF. The CDR3 DNA reads as TGTGCCAGCTCACCATTCACAGGGACAGATACGCAGTATTTT.